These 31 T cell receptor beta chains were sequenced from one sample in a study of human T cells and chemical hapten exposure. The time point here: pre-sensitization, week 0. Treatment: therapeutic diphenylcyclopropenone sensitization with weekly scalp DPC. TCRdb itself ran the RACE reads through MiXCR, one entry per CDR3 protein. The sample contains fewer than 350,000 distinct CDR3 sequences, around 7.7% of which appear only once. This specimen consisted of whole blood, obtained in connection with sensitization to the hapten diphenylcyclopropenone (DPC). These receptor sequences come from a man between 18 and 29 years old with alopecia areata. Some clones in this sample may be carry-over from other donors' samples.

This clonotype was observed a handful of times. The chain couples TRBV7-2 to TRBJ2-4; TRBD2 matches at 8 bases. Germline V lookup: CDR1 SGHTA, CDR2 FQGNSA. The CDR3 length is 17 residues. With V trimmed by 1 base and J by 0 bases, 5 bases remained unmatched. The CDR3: CASSLVRGGQAKNIQYF. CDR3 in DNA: TGTGCCAGCAGCTTAGTACGGGGGGGCCAAGCCAAAAACATTCAGTACTTC.

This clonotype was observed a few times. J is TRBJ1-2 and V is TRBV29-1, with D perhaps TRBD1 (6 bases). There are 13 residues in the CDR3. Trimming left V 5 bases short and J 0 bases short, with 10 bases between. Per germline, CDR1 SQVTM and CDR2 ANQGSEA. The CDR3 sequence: CSVRQDSNYGYTF. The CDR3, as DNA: TGCAGCGTTCGACAGGATTCTAACTATGGCTACACCTTC.

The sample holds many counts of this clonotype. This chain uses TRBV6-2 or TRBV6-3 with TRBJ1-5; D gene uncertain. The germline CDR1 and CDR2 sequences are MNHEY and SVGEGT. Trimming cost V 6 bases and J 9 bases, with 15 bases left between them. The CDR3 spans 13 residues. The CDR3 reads CASRRETVSPQHF. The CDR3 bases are TGTGCCAGCAGGAGGGAGACTGTTTCGCCCCAGCATTTT.

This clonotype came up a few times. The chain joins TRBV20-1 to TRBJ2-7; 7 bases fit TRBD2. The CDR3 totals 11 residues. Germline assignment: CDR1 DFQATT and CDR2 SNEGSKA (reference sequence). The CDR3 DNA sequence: TGCAGCATCGGAGGAGCGGGGGAGCAGTACTTC. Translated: CSIGGAGEQYF.

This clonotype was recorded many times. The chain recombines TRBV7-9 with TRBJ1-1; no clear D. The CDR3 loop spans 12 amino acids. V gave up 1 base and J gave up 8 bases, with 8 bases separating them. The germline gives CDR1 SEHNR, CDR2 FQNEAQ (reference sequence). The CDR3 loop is CASSLDGREAFF. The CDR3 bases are TGTGCCAGCAGCTTAGATGGCAGGGAAGCTTTCTTT.

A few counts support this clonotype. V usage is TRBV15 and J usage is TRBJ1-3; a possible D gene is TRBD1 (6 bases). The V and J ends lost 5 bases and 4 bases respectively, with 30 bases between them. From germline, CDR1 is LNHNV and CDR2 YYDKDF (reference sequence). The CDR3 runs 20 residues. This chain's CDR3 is CATSLEEGVLTYDWGNTIYF. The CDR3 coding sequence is TGTGCCACCAGCCTCGAGGAGGGGGTCCTAACATACGACTGGGGAAACACCATATATTTT.

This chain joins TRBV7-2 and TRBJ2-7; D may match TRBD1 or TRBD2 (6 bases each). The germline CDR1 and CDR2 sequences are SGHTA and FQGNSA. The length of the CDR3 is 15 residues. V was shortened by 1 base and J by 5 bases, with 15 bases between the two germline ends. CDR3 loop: CASSLDRGPAHEQYV. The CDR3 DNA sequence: TGTGCCAGCAGCTTAGACCGGGGGCCCGCCCACGAGCAGTACGTC.

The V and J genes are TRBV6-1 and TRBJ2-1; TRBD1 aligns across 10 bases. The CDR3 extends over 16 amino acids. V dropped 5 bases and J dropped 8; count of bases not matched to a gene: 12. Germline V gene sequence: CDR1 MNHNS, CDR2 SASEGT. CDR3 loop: CASSRTPGQGTDEQFF. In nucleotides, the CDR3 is TGTGCCAGCAGTCGTACCCCGGGACAGGGGACGGATGAGCAGTTCTTC.

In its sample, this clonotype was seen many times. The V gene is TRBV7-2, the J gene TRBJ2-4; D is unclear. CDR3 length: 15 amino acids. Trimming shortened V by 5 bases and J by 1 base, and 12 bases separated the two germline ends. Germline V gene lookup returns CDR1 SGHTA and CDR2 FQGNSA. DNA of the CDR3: TGTGCCAGCAGCCTAGTACTTATGGCCAAAAACATTCAGTACTTC. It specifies CASSLVLMAKNIQYF.

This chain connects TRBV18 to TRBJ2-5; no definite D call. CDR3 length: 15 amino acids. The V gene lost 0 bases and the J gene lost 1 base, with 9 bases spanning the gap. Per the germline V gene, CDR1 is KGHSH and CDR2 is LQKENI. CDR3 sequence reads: CASSPPRALQETQYF. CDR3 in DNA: TGTGCCAGCTCACCACCCCGGGCCCTCCAAGAGACCCAGTACTTC.

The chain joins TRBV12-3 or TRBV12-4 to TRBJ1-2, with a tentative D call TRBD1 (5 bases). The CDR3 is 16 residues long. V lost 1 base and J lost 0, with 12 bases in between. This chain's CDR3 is CASSLDQQAANYGYTF. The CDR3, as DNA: TGTGCCAGCAGTTTAGACCAACAGGCGGCTAACTATGGCTACACCTTC.

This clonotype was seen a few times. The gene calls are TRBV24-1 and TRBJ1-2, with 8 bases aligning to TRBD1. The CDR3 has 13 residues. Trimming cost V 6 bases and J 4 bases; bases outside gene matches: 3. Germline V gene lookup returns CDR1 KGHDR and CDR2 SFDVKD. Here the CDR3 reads CATSWTGLYGYTF. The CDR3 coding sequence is TGTGCCACCAGTTGGACAGGGCTCTATGGCTACACCTTC.

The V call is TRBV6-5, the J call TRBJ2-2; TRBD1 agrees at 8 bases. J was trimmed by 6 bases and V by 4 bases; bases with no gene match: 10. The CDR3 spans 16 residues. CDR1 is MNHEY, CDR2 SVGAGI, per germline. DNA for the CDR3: TGTGCCAGCAGTTCCCCCCGGACAGGGTTCCCCGGGGAGCTGTTTTTT. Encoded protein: CASSSPRTGFPGELFF.

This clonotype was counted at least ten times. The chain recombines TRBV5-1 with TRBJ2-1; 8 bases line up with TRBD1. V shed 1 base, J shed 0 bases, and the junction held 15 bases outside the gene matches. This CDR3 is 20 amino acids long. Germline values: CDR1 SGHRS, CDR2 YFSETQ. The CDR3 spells CASSLLRINRGIFSYNEQFF. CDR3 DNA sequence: TGCGCCAGCAGCTTGTTACGGATCAACAGGGGGATCTTCTCCTACAATGAGCAGTTCTTC.

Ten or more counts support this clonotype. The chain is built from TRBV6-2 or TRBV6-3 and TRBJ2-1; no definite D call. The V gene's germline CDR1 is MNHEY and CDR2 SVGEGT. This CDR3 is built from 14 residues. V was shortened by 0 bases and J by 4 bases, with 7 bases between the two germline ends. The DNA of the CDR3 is TGTGCCAGCAGTTACTCTCCGGATTACAATGAGCAGTTCTTC. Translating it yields CASSYSPDYNEQFF.

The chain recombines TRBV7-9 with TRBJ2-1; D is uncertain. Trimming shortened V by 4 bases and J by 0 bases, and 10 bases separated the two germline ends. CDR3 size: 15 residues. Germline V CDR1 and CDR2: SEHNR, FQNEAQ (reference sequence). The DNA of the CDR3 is TGTGCCAGCAGCTCCAGAGAGGTCTCCTACAATGAGCAGTTCTTC. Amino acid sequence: CASSSREVSYNEQFF.

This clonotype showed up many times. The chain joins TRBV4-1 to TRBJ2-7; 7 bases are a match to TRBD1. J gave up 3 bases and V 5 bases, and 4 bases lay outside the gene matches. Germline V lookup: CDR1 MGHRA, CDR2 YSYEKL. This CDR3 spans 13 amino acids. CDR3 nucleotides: TGCGCCAGCAGCTCAGGGACAGACTACGAGCAGTACTTC. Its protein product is CASSSGTDYEQYF.

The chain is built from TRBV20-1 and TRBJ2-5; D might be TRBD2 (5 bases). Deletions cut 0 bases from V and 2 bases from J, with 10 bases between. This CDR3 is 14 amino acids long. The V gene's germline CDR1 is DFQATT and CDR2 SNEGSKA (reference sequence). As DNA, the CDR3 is TGCAGTGCTAGAGATCATCGGGAACAAGAGACCCAGTACTTC. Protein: CSARDHREQETQYF.

CDR3 in DNA: TGTGCCAGCAGCTCTACCGGAGCATCCCAGTACTTC. Its protein is CASSSTGASQYF. This rearrangement joins TRBV11-1 to TRBJ2-5; no definite D call. Germline assignment: CDR1 SGHAT and CDR2 FQDESV (reference sequence). Trimming shortened V by 4 bases and J by 9 bases, and 12 bases separated the two germline ends. This CDR3 is 12 amino acids long.

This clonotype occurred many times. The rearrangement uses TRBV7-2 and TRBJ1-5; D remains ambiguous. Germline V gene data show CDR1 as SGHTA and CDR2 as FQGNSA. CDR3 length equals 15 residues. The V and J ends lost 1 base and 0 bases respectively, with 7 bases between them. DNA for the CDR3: TGTGCCAGCAGCTTAGGGAGAGATAGCAATCAGCCCCAGCATTTT. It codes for CASSLGRDSNQPQHF.

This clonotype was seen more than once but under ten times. CDR3 amino acids: CASSPKTGGGTDTQYF. The CDR3 DNA follows: TGTGCCAGCAGCCCGAAGACAGGGGGCGGAACAGATACGCAGTATTTT. The chain couples TRBV7-9 to TRBJ2-3; 10 bases are a match to TRBD1. With V trimmed by 5 bases and J by 3 bases, 8 bases remained unmatched. Germline V gene lookup returns CDR1 SEHNR and CDR2 FQNEAQ (reference sequence). The CDR3 spans 16 residues.

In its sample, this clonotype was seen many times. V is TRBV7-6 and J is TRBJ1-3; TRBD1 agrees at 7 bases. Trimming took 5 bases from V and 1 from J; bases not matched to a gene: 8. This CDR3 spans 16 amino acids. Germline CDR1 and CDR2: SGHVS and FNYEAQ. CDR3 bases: TGTGCCAGCAGCCCCCAAGGGGGCCCATCTGGAAACACCATATATTTT. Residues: CASSPQGGPSGNTIYF.

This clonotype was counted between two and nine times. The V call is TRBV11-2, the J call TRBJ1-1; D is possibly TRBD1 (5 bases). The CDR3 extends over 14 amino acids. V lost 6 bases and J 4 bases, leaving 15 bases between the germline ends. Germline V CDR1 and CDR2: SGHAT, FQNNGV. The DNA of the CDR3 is TGTGCCAGCAGAAGGGAGGGGCGGGGCACTGAAGCTTTCTTT. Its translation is CASRREGRGTEAFF.

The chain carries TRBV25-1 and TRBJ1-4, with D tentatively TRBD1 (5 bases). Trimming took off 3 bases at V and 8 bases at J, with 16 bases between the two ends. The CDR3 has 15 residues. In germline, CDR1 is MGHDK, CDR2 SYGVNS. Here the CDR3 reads CASSDFEGVEEKLFF. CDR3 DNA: TGTGCCAGCAGTGATTTTGAAGGGGTTGAGGAAAAACTGTTTTTT.

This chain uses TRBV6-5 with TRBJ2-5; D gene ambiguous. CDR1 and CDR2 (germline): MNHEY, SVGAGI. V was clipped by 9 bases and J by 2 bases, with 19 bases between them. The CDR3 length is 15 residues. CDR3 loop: CASIRRTYEQETQYF. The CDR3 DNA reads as TGTGCCAGTATACGAAGGACGTATGAACAAGAGACCCAGTACTTC.

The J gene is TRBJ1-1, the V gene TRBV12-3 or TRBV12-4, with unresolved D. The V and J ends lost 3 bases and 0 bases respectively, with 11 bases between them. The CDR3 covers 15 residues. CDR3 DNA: TGTGCCAGCAGTTTTCGGGCCTCGCTGAACACTGAAGCTTTCTTT. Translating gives CASSFRASLNTEAFF.

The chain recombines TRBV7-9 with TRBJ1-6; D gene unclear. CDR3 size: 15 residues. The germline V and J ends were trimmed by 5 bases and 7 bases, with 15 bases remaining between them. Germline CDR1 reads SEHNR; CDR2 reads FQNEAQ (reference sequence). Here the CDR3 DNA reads TGTGCCAGCAGCCCGGGAGAACGCCGAAATTCACCCCTCCACTTT. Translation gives CASSPGERRNSPLHF.

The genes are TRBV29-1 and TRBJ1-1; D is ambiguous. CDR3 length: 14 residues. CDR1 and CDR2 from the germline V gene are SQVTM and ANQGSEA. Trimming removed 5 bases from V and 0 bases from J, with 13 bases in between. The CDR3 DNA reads TGCAGCGTTACGGCTGGGTCCATGAACACTGAAGCTTTCTTT. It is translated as CSVTAGSMNTEAFF.

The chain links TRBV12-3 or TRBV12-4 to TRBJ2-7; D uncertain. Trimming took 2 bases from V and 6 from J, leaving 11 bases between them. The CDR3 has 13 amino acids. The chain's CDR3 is CASSLSGLGEQYF. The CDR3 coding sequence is TGTGCCAGCAGTTTATCCGGGCTGGGCGAGCAGTACTTC.

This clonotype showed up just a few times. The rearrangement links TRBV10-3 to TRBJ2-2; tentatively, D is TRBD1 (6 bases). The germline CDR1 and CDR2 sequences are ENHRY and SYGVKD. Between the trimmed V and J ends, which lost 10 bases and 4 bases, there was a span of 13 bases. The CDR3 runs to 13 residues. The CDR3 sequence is CATVGQFTGELFF. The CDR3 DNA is TGTGCCACCGTCGGACAGTTCACCGGGGAGCTGTTTTTT.

CDR3 coding DNA: TGCGCCAGCAGTGAATTCAGGGAGGAATATGGCTACACCTTC. Translation: CASSEFREEYGYTF. The rearrangement uses TRBV10-2 and TRBJ1-2; TRBD1 might be the D (5 bases). The CDR3 contains 14 residues. Germline loops: CDR1 WSHSY, CDR2 SAAADI. Trimming cost V 3 bases and J 5 bases, with 13 bases left between them.